This record looks at one T cell receptor beta chain sequence and its context. This entry comes from a study of T cells in Graves' hyperthyroidism and ophthalmopathy. Template material for amplifying TCR beta CDR3 regions consisted of RNA transcripts. The primer set for the first-round RT-PCR of the TCR CDR3 was HTBI. TCRdb itself ran the multiplex PCR reads through MiXCR, one entry per CDR3 protein. The sample lists roughly 740,000 distinct CDR3 sequences, 15% to 20% occurring once. Exclusion of a patient resulted from uncontrolled infection, other autoimmune disease, pregnancy or lactation. V was clipped by 5 bases and J by 0 bases; unmatched bases: 23. CDR3 length equals 22 residues. Looked up from germline, CDR1 is MDHEN and CDR2 is SYDVKM.

The sequence was obtained from a man in his late teens or twenties with Graves' hyperthyroidism. The chain joins TRBV28 to TRBJ2-7; 12 bases fit TRBD2. Sequenced input: blood. The CDR3 nucleotides are TGTGCCAGCAGTCCCATCGAGTCTCCGGGACTAGCGGGCCGCCGGAGCTCCTACGAGCAGTACTTC. Its translation: CASSPIESPGLAGRRSSYEQYF.